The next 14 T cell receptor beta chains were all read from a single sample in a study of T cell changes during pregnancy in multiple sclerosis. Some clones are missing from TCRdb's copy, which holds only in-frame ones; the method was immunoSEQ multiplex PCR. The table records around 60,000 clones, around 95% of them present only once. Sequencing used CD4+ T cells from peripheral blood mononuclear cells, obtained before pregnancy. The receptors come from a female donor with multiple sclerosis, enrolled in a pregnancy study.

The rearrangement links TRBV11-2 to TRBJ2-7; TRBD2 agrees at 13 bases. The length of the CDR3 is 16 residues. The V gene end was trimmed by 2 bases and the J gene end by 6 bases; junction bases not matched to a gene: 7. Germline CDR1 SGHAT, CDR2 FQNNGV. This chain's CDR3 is CASSLFGLAGVGEQYF. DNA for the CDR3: TGTGCCAGCAGCTTATTCGGACTAGCGGGAGTCGGCGAGCAGTACTTC.

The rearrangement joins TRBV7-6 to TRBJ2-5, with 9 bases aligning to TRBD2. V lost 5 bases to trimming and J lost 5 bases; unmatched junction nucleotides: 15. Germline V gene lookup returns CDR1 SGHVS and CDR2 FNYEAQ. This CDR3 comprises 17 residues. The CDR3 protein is CASSHPPAGGVVETQYF. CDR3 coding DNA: TGTGCCAGCAGCCATCCGCCTGCGGGAGGGGTAGTGGAGACCCAGTACTTC.

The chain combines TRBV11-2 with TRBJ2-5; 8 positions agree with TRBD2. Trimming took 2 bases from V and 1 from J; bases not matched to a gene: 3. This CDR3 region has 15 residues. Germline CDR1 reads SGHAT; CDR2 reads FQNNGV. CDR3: CASSLSGGRQETQYF. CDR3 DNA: TGTGCCAGCAGCTTAAGCGGGGGACGCCAAGAGACCCAGTACTTC.

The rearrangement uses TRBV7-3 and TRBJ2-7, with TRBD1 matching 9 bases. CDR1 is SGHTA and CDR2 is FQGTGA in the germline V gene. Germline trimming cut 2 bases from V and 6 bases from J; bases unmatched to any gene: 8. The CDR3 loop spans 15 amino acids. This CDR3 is CASSLHGTGIGEQYF. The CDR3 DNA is TGTGCCAGCAGCTTACACGGGACAGGGATTGGCGAGCAGTACTTC. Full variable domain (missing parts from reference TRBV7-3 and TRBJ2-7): GAGVSQTPSNKVTEKGKYVELRCDPISGHTALYWYRQSLGQGPEFLIYFQGTGAADDSGLPNDRFFAVRPEGSVSTLKIQRTERGDSAVYLCASSLHGTGIGEQYFGPGTRLTVT.

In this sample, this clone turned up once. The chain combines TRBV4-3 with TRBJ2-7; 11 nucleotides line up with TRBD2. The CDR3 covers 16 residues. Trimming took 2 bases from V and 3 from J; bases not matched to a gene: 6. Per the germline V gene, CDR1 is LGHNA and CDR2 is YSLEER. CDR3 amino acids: CASSQSDGLAGYEQYF. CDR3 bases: TGCGCCAGCAGCCAATCCGATGGACTAGCGGGCTACGAGCAGTACTTC.

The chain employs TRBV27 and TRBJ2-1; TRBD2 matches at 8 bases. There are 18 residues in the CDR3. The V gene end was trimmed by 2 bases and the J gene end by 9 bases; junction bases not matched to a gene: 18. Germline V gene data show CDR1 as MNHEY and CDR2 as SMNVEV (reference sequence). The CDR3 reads CASSLGIWGAREVGEQFF. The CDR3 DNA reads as TGTGCCAGCAGTTTAGGGATCTGGGGGGCGCGGGAGGTAGGTGAGCAGTTCTTC.

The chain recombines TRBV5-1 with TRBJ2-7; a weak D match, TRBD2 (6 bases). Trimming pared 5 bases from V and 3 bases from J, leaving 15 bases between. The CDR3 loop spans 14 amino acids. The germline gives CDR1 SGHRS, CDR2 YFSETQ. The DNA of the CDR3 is TGCGCCAGCAGGGTCCGGGACTCCCTCTACGAGCAGTACTTC. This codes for CASRVRDSLYEQYF.

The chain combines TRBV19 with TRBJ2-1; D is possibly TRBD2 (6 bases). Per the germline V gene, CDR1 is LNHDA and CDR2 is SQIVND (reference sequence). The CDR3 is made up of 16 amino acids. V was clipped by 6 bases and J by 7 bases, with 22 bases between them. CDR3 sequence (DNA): TGTGCCAGTAGGAGAGCCTTTGGAGGGAAGGGGAATGAGCAGTTCTTC. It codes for CASRRAFGGKGNEQFF. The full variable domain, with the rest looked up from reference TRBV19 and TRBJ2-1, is DGGITQSPKYLFRKEGQNVTLSCEQNLNHDAMYWYRQDPGQGLRLIYYSQIVNDFQKGDIAEGYSVSREKKESFPLTVTSAQKNPTAFYLCASRRAFGGKGNEQFFGPGTRLTVL.

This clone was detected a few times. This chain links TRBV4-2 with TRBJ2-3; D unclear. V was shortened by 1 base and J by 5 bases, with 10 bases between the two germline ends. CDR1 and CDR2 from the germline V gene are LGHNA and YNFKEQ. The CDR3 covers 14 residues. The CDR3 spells CASSQAVSRDTQYF. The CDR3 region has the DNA TGTGCCAGCAGCCAAGCCGTAAGTAGAGATACGCAGTATTTT.

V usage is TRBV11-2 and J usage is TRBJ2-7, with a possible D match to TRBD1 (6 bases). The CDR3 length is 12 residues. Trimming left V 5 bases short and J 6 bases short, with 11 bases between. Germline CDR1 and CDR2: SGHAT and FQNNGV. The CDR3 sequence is CASSRTVLEQYF. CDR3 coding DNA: TGTGCCAGCAGCCGGACAGTCCTCGAGCAGTACTTC.

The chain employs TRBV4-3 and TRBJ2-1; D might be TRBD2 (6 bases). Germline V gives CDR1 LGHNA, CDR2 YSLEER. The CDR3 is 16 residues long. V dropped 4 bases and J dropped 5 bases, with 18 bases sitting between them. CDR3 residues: CASSRTLARINNEQFF. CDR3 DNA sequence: TGCGCCAGCAGCCGGACCCTAGCGAGAATAAACAATGAGCAGTTCTTC.

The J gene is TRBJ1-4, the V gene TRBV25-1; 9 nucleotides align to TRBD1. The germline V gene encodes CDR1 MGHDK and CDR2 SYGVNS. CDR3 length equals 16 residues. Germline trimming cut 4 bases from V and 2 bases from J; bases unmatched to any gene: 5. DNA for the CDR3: TGTGCCAGCAGTGGGGGACAGGGCATCACTAATGAAAAACTGTTTTTT. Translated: CASSGGQGITNEKLFF.

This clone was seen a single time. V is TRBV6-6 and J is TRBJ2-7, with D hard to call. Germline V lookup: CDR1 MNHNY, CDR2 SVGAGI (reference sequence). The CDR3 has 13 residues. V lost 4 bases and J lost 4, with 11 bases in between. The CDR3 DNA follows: TGTGCCAGCAGTTCGCTAGATGGTTACGAGCAGTACTTC. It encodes CASSSLDGYEQYF.

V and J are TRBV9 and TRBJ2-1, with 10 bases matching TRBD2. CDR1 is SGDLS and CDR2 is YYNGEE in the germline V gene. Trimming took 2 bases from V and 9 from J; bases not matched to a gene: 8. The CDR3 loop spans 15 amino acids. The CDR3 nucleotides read TGTGCCAGCAGCGTGATTTCTAGCGGGAGAGGTGAGCAGTTCTTC. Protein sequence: CASSVISSGRGEQFF.